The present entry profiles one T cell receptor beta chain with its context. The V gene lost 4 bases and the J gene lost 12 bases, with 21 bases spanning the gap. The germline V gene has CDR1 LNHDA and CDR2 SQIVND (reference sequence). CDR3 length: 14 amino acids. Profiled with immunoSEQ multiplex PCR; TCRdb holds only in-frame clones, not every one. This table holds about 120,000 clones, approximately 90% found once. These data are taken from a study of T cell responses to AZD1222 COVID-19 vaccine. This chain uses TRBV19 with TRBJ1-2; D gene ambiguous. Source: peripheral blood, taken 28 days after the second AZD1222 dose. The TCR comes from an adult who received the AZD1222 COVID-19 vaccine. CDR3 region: CASSTEMSSKVDTF. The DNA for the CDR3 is TGTGCCAGTAGTACGGAGATGAGTTCGAAGGTGGACACCTTC.